What follows are 12 T cell receptor beta chains derived from one specimen sequenced in a study of blood T cell repertoires in COVID-19. Sequencing was performed with immunoSEQ multiplex PCR; in TCRdb, only in-frame clones are kept and a portion is missing. This sample yields around 150,000 clones, of which roughly 90% are seen a single time; less than 3% belongs to the top ten. Sequenced material: peripheral blood. The receptors derive from a man in his sixties with acute or convalescent COVID-19.

The chain joins TRBV2 to TRBJ1-1; the match to TRBD1 covers 9 bases. J gave up 2 bases and V 9 bases, and 4 bases lay outside the gene matches. This CDR3 region has 13 residues. CDR1 is SNHLY, CDR2 FYNNEI, per germline. CDR3 in DNA: TGTGCCAGAAGGACAGGGGCTAACACTGAAGCTTTCTTT. This gives the protein CARRTGANTEAFF.

The chain combines TRBV3-1 (or the pseudogene TRBV3-2) with TRBJ1-5, with D maybe TRBD1 (5 bases). Germline CDR1 LGHDT, CDR2 YNNKEL (reference sequence). The V end lost 3 bases, the J end lost 0 bases, and 9 bases lay between the germline ends. CDR3 length equals 15 residues. CDR3 sequence (DNA): TGTGCCAGCAGCCACAGGGCGAATAGCAATCAGCCCCAGCATTTT. Its protein product is CASSHRANSNQPQHF.

V is TRBV6-5 and J is TRBJ1-1; 8 nucleotides match TRBD1. Germline V gene data show CDR1 as MNHEY and CDR2 as SVGAGI. The V and J ends lost 6 bases and 1 base, in that order; junction bases with no gene match: 4. This CDR3 contains 14 residues. The CDR3 here is CASSAGQANTEAFF. The CDR3 DNA follows: TGTGCCAGCAGCGCGGGACAGGCGAACACTGAAGCTTTCTTT.

As for this clone: One end of the junction is discordant with germline, which a read error may explain. This chain uses TRBV7-7 with TRBJ2-1; perhaps TRBD1 as D (5 bases). CDR3 length: 16 amino acids. Germline V gene data show CDR1 as SSHAT and CDR2 as FNYEAQ (reference sequence). CDR3 coding DNA: TGTGCTAGCAGCGACCGATGGGGCTCCTCCTACAATGAGCAGTTCTTC. Its protein product is CASSDRWGSSYNEQFF. Based on the CDR3 plus reference TRBV7-7 and TRBJ2-1, the full variable domain is GAGVSQSPRYKVTKRGQDVTLRCDPISSHATLYWYQQALGQGPEFLTYFNYEAQPDKSGLPSDRFSAERPEGSISTLTIQRTEQRDSAMYRCASSDRWGSSYNEQFFGPGTRLTVL.

The V gene is TRBV29-1, the J gene TRBJ2-7, with 10 nucleotides matching TRBD1. The CDR3 consists of 14 residues. Germline V CDR1 and CDR2: SQVTM, ANQGSEA. V lost 4 bases and J lost 1; bases outside the gene matches: 4. CDR3 protein: CSVGLGQGSYEQYF. The CDR3, as DNA: TGCAGCGTTGGATTGGGACAGGGGTCCTACGAGCAGTACTTC.

The chain has TRBV6-7 and TRBJ2-7; 8 nucleotides line up with TRBD2. TRBV6-7 is treated as an ORF (open reading frame) with a function not yet certain. Trimming took 0 bases from V and 3 from J; bases not matched to a gene: 10. The CDR3 is 17 amino acids. The CDR3: CASSYSSGGGTFYEQYF. The DNA for the CDR3 is TGTGCCAGCAGTTACTCGAGTGGCGGGGGGACCTTCTACGAGCAGTACTTC.

V usage is TRBV29-1 and J usage is TRBJ1-2; D is perhaps TRBD1 (5 bases). The V end was cut by 1 base, the J end by 7 bases, with 10 bases between. Germline-derived CDR1 and CDR2 are SQVTM and ANQGSEA. The CDR3 covers 12 residues. Here the CDR3 reads CSVEGREAGYTF. As DNA, the CDR3 is TGCAGCGTTGAAGGCAGGGAGGCTGGCTACACCTTC.

V usage is TRBV5-1 and J usage is TRBJ1-1; TRBD1 matches 7 bases. CDR1 is SGHRS, CDR2 YFSETQ, per germline. The ends lost 5 bases at V and 4 bases at J; junction bases unmatched: 14. This CDR3 spans 16 amino acids. The CDR3: CASRSGQPFRVTEAFF. The CDR3 DNA reads as TGCGCCAGCAGGTCGGGACAGCCTTTTCGGGTCACTGAAGCTTTCTTT.

This clone occurred a few times. The chain carries TRBV5-5 and TRBJ1-6; a weak D match, TRBD1 (5 bases). CDR3 length: 17 amino acids. V gave up 3 bases and J gave up 10 bases, with 23 bases separating them. Germline CDR1 reads SGHKS; CDR2 reads YYEKEE (reference sequence). The CDR3 here is CASSSRGGGTQQSPLHF. In DNA form, the CDR3 reads TGTGCCAGCAGCTCCCGGGGGGGAGGTACACAGCAATCACCCCTCCACTTT.

The chain carries TRBV5-4 and TRBJ1-2, with D maybe TRBD1 (6 bases). In germline, CDR1 is SGHNT, CDR2 YYREEE (reference sequence). V was trimmed by 0 bases and J by 7 bases, leaving 13 bases between them. The CDR3 is 14 residues long. In nucleotides, the CDR3 is TGTGCCAGCAGCTTGGGCACAAACAGGGTTGGCTACACCTTC. Protein sequence: CASSLGTNRVGYTF.

This chain links TRBV5-6 with TRBJ1-1; D ambiguous. CDR1 is SGHDT, CDR2 YYEEEE, per germline. Trimming took 0 bases from V and 10 from J, leaving 13 bases between them. The CDR3 has 13 amino acids. The CDR3 spells CASSLGVGPGAFF. The CDR3 region has the DNA TGTGCCAGCAGCTTGGGAGTAGGCCCAGGAGCTTTCTTT.

This clone was detected only once. The chain is built from TRBV5-5 and TRBJ2-3, with 8 bases identical to TRBD2. V was pared by 6 bases and J by 4 bases, with 7 bases of the junction left unmatched. Germline loops: CDR1 SGHKS, CDR2 YYEKEE (reference sequence). There are 14 residues in the CDR3. In DNA, the CDR3 is TGTGCCAGCACCAGGGGACTAGGCGCAGATACGCAGTATTTT. Translation gives CASTRGLGADTQYF.